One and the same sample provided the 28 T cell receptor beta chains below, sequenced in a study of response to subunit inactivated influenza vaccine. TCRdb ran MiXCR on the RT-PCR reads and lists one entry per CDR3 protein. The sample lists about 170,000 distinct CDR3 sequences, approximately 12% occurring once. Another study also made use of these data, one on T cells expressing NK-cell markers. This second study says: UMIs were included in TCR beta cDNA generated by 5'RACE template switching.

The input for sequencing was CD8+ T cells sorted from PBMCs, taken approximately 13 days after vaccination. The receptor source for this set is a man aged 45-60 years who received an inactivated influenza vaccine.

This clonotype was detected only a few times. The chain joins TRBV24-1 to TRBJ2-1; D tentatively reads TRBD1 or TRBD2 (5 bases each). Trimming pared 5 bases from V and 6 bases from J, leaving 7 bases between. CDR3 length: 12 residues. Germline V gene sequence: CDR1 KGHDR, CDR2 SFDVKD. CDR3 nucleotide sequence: TGTGCCACCAGTGGAGGGGCCAATGAGCAGTTCTTC. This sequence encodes CATSGGANEQFF.

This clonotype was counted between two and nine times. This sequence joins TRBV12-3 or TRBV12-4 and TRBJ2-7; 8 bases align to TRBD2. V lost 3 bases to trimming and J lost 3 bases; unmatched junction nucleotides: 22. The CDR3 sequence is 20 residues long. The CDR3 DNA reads TGTGCCAGCAGTTTTCCTGATGGGACGGATCCGACTAGCGACTTCTACGAGCAGTACTTC. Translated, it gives CASSFPDGTDPTSDFYEQYF.

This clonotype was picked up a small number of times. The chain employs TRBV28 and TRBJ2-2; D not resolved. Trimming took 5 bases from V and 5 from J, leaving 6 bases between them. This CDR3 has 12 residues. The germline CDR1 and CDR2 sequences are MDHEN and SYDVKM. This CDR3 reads CASSMMTGELFF. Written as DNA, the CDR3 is TGTGCCAGCAGTATGATGACCGGGGAGCTGTTTTTT.

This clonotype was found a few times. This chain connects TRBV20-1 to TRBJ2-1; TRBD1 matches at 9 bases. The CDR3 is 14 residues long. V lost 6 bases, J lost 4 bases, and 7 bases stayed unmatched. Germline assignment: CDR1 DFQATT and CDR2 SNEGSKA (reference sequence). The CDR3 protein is CSAPGQGRYNEQFF. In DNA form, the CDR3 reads TGCAGTGCCCCGGGACAGGGACGTTACAATGAGCAGTTCTTC.

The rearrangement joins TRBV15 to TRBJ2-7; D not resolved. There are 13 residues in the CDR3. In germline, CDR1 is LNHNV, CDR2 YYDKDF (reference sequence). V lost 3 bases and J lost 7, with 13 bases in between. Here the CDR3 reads CATSSRALGEQYF. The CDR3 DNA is TGTGCCACCAGCAGTCGAGCCCTGGGGGAGCAGTACTTC.

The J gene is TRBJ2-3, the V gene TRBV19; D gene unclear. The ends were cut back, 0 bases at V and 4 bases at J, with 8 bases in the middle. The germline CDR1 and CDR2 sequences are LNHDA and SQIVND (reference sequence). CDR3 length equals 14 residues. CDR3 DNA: TGTGCCAGTAGTATAGATCATCGGGCAGATACGCAGTATTTT. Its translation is CASSIDHRADTQYF.

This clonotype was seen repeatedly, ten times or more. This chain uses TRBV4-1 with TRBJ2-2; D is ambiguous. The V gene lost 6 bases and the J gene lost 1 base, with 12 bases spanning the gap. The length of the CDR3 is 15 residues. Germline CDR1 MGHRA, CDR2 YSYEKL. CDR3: CASRPHILNTGELFF. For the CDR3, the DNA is TGCGCCAGCAGGCCTCACATCCTGAACACCGGGGAGCTGTTTTTT.

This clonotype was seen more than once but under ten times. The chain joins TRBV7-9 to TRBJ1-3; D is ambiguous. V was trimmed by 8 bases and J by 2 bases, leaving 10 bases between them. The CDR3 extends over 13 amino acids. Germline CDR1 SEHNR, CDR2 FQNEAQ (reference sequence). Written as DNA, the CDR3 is TGTGCCAGCCCCATAGGGCCTGGAAACACCATATATTTT. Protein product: CASPIGPGNTIYF. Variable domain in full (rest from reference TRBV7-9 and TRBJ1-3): DTGVSQNPRHKITKRGQNVTFRCDPISEHNRLYWYRQTLGQGPEFLTYFQNEAQLEKSRLLSDRFSAERPKGSFSTLEIQRTEQGDSAMYLCASPIGPGNTIYFGEGSWLTVV.

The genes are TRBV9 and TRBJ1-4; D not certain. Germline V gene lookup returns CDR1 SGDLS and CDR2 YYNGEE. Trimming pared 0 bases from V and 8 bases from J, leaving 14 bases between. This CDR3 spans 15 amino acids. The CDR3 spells CASSVAQGRREKLFF. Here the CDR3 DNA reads TGTGCCAGCAGCGTAGCACAAGGGAGGAGAGAAAAACTGTTTTTT.

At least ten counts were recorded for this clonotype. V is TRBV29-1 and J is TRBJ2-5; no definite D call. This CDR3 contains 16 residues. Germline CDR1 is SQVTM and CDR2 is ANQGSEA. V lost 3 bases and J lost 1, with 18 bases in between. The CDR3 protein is CSVEPRSVSFQETQYF. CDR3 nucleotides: TGCAGCGTTGAGCCTAGGTCTGTAAGCTTCCAAGAGACCCAGTACTTC. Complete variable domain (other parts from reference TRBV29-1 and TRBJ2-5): SAVISQKPSRDICQRGTSLTIQCQVDSQVTMMFWYRQQPGQSLTLIATANQGSEATYESGFVIDKFPISRPNLTFSTLTVSNMSPEDSSIYLCSVEPRSVSFQETQYFGPGTRLLVL.

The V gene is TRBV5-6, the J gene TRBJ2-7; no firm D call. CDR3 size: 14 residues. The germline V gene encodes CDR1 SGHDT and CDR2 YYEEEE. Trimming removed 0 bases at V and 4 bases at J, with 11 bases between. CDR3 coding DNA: TGTGCCAGCAGCTTGGGAAACACACCGTACGAGCAGTACTTC. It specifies CASSLGNTPYEQYF.

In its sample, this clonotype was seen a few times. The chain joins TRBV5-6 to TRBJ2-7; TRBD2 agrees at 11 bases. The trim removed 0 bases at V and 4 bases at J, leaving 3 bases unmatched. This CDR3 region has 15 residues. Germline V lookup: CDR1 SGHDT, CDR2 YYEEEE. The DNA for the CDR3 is TGTGCCAGCAGCTTGGAGACTAGCGGGATTTACGAGCAGTACTTC. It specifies CASSLETSGIYEQYF.

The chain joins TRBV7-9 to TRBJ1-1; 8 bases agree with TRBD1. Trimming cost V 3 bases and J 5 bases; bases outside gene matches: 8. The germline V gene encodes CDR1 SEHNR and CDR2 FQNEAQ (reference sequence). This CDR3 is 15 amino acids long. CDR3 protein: CASSFERGQGTEAFF. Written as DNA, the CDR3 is TGTGCCAGCAGCTTTGAGAGAGGACAGGGTACTGAAGCTTTCTTT.

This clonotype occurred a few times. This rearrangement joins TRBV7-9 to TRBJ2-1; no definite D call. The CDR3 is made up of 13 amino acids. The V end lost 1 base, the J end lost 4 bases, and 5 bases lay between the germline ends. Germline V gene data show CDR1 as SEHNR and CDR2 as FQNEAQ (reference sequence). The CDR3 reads CASSLVEYNEQFF. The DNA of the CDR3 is TGTGCCAGCAGCTTAGTAGAATACAATGAGCAGTTCTTC.

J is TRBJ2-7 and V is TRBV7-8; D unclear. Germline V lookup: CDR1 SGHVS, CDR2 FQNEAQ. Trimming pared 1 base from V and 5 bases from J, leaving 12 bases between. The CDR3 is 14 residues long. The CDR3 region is CASSLEGPVNEQYF. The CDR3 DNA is TGTGCCAGCAGCTTAGAAGGGCCAGTAAACGAGCAGTACTTC.

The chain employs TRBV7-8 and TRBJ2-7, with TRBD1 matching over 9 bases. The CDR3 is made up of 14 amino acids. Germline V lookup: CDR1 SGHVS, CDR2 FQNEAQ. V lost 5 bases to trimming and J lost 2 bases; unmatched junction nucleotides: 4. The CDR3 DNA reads TGTGCCAGCAGCGGGACAGGGCCGACCTACGAGCAGTACTTC. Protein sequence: CASSGTGPTYEQYF.

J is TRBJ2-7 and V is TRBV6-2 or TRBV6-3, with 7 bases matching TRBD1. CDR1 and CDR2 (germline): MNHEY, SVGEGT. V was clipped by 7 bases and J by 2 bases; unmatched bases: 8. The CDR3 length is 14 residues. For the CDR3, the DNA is TGTGCCAGCAATACCGGGACAGCAACCTACGAGCAGTACTTC. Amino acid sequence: CASNTGTATYEQYF.

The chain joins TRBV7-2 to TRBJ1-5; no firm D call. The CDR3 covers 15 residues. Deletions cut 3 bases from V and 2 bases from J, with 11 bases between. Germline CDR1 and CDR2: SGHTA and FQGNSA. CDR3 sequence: CASSFGDWGNQPQHF. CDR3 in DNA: TGTGCCAGCAGCTTCGGGGATTGGGGCAATCAGCCCCAGCATTTT.

For the CDR3, the DNA is TGTGCCAGCAGCTTAGCCCGGACAGGGGGCCTCGAGACCCAGTACTTC. Its protein product is CASSLARTGGLETQYF. The chain links TRBV13 to TRBJ2-5, with 11 bases identical to TRBD1. Germline V gene lookup returns CDR1 PRHDT and CDR2 FYEKMQ (reference sequence). The CDR3 runs 16 residues. V lost 1 base to trimming and J lost 5 bases; unmatched junction nucleotides: 6.

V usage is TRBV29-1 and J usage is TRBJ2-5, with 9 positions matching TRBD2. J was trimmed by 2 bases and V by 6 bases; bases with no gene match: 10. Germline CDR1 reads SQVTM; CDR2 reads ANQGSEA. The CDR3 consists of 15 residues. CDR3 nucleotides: TGCAGCGTCGGCCCCGGGCTAGCGGGACAAGAGACCCAGTACTTC. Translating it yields CSVGPGLAGQETQYF.

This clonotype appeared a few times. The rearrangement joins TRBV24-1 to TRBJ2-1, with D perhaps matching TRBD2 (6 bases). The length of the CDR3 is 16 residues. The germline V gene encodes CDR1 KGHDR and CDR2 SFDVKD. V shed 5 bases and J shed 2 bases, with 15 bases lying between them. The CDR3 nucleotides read TGTGCCACCAGTGGGTCGCGGGACGGGACCTACAATGAGCAGTTCTTC. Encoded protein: CATSGSRDGTYNEQFF.

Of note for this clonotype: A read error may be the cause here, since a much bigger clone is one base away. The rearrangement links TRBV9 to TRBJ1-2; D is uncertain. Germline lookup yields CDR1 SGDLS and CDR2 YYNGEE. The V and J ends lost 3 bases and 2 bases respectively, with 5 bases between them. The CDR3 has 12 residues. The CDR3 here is CASSALNYGYTF. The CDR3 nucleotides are TGTGCCAGCAGCGCGCTCAACTATGGCTACACCTTC.

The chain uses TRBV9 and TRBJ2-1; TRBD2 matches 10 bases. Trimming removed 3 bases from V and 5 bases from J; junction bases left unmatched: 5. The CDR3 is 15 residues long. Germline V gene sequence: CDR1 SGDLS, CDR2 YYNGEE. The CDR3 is CASSAPSGGNNEQFF. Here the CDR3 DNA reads TGTGCCAGCAGCGCTCCTAGCGGGGGAAACAATGAGCAGTTCTTC.

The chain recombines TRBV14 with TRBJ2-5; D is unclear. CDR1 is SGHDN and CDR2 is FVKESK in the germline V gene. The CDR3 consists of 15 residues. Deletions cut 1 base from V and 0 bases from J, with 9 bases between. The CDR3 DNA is TGTGCCAGCAGCCAAGTCCGGGCGTACCAAGAGACCCAGTACTTC. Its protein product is CASSQVRAYQETQYF.

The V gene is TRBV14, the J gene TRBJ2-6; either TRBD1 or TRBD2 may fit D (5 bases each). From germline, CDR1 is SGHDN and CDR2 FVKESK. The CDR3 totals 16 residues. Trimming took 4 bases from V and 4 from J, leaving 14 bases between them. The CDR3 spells CASSPSWGSGANVLTF. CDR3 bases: TGTGCCAGCAGCCCAAGTTGGGGGTCCGGGGCCAACGTCCTGACTTTC.

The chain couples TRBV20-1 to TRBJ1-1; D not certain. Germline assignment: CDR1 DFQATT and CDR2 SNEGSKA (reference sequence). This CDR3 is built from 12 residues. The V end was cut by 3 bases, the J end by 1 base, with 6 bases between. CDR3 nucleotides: TGCAGTGCTAGGGAGGGGAACACTGAAGCTTTCTTT. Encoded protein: CSAREGNTEAFF.

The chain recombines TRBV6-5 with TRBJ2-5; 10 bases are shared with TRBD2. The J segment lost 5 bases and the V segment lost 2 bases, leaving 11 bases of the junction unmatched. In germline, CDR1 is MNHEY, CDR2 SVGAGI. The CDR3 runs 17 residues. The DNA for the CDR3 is TGTGCCAGCAGTTACCGAGTAGCGGGAGGTGATTACGAGACCCAGTACTTC. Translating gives CASSYRVAGGDYETQYF.

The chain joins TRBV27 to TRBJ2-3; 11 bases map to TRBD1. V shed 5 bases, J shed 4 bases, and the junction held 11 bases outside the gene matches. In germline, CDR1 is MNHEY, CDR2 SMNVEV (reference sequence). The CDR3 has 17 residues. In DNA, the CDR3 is TGTGCCAGCAGTCAACTTCGGACAGGGGGCTGGGCAGATACGCAGTATTTT. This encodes CASSQLRTGGWADTQYF.